The rows below give T cell receptor beta chains drawn from one sample of a study of post-analysis software for immune sequencing data. Each CDR3 protein is one row after TCRdb ran MiXCR on the PCR reads. The repertoire holds hundreds of thousands of distinct CDR3 sequences, roughly 29% seen once, with more than 0.45% in the top ten. Sequencing input: blood. The receptors were sampled from a girl under 18 with multiple sclerosis. CDR3s include the opening cysteine and the closing phenylalanine or tryptophan. The D gene is left open where the match is weak. The size field is filled for only some rows; it gives once, few, many or a size class.

cdr3_nt	cdr3_aa	clone_size	d_call	j_call	v_call
TGCGCCAGCAGTGAGAGCGGACGGATCGGGGAGCTGTTTTTT	CASSESGRIGELFF	few	-	TRBJ2-2	TRBV10-1
TGCAGTGCCCGCCCCGGGGGGTTCAATGAGCAGTTCTTC	CSARPGGFNEQFF	-	TRBD2	TRBJ2-1	TRBV20-1
TGTGCCAGCAGTGTCGTAGCGGGAGCGGTTAATGAGCAGTTCTTC	CASSVVAGAVNEQFF	few	TRBD2	TRBJ2-1	TRBV2
TGTGCCAGCAGCCTCGCCGGGACAGGGGGCATTGGCTACACCTTC	CASSLAGTGGIGYTF	-	TRBD1	TRBJ1-2	TRBV7-2
TGCAGCGTTGAAGGTCGCTCAGGGCCCTCTTCCTACAATGAGCAGTTCTTC	CSVEGRSGPSSYNEQFF	many	-	TRBJ2-1	TRBV29-1
TGTGCCAGCAGGTACTATGAGCGGGGGACCCAGTACTTC	CASRYYERGTQYF	-	TRBD2	TRBJ2-5	TRBV6-5
TGTGCCAGCAACCTCGGGACTGAGAACACTGAAGCTTTCTTT	CASNLGTENTEAFF	-	-	TRBJ1-1	TRBV12-3/TRBV12-4
TGTGCCATCAGCCCCCCTGAGGGTTCACCCCTCCACTTT	CAISPPEGSPLHF	few	-	TRBJ1-6	TRBV10-3
TGTGCCAGCAGCCCCCGGGCAGGGGGCATCGATCAGCCCCAGCATTTT	CASSPRAGGIDQPQHF	-	TRBD1	TRBJ1-5	TRBV9
TGTGCCAGCAATAAGGGCCGCGTGAATTCACCCCTCCACTTT	CASNKGRVNSPLHF	-	-	TRBJ1-6	TRBV6-5
TGTGCCAGCAGCGTGGCGAGCGGGGTACACACTGAAGCTTTCTTT	CASSVASGVHTEAFF	-	-	TRBJ1-1	TRBV9
TGCAGTGCTAGAGAAGGGGGACTAGCGATGGGCAATGAGCAGTTCTTC	CSAREGGLAMGNEQFF	-	TRBD2	TRBJ2-1	TRBV20-1
TGCAGCGTTGAAGGAACCACAGATAACACCGGGGAGCTGTTTTTT	CSVEGTTDNTGELFF	-	-	TRBJ2-2	TRBV29-1
TGCGCCAGCAGCCAAGATGGGGGGTCTGGAAACACCATATATTTT	CASSQDGGSGNTIYF	-	-	TRBJ1-3	TRBV4-3
TGCGCCAGCAATAACAGGGGTACTGCTGGCTACACCTTC	CASNNRGTAGYTF	few	TRBD1	TRBJ1-2	TRBV5-1
TGCGCCAGCAGCTTGACGACATCGAACACTGAAGCTTTCTTT	CASSLTTSNTEAFF	many	-	TRBJ1-1	TRBV5-1
TGTGCCAGCAGCCACGTAACTGATAACACCGGGGAGCTGTTTTTT	CASSHVTDNTGELFF	few	-	TRBJ2-2	TRBV6-1
TGTGCCAGCAGTTTGGGTCTGCGAGTGGAGCAGTACTTC	CASSLGLRVEQYF	-	-	TRBJ2-5	TRBV12-3/TRBV12-4
TGTGCCATCAGGGACAACCCCCAAGAGACCCAGTACTTC	CAIRDNPQETQYF	few	-	TRBJ2-5	TRBV10-3
TGCAGTGCTAGTTTTCTGGGACTAGGCAACAATGAGCAGTTCTTC	CSASFLGLGNNEQFF	-	TRBD2	TRBJ2-1	TRBV20-1
TGTGCCAGCAGTAACCCACGGGGGGGGAGCAATCAGCCCCAGCATTTT	CASSNPRGGSNQPQHF	-	-	TRBJ1-5	TRBV28
TGTGCCAGCAGTTCCCATCGCGAGGGCAGGGCAGATGGCTACACCTTC	CASSSHREGRADGYTF	-	-	TRBJ1-2	TRBV6-5
TGCGCCAGCAGCCAAGATCGGTGGAGGCCTGAGCAGTTCTTC	CASSQDRWRPEQFF	-	-	TRBJ2-1	TRBV4-3
TGTGCTAGCAGCCTTGACAGGGACACCGGGGAGCTGTTTTTT	CASSLDRDTGELFF	few	TRBD1	TRBJ2-2	TRBV7-7
TGTGCCAGCAGTTATGGGCAGCGGCTAAATCAGCCCCAGCATTTT	CASSYGQRLNQPQHF	-	-	TRBJ1-5	TRBV6-6
TGTGCCAGCAGTCTCACACAGGGTTGGGGACAAGAGACCCAGTACTTC	CASSLTQGWGQETQYF	few	-	TRBJ2-5	TRBV12-3/TRBV12-4
TGTGCCAGCACCAGGTGGCGGGAGGGCTCTCGAGCAGGAGATACGCAGTATTTT	CASTRWREGSRAGDTQYF	-	TRBD2	TRBJ2-3	TRBV6-2/TRBV6-3
TGTGCCAGCAGCGCCGGGACAGGGGCTTACAATGAGCAGTTCTTC	CASSAGTGAYNEQFF	-	TRBD1	TRBJ2-1	TRBV9
TGTGCCAGCAGCCAGCAGGGACTGGTAGGGGAGTATGGCTACACCTTC	CASSQQGLVGEYGYTF	-	-	TRBJ1-2	TRBV7-2
TGTGCCAGTCAGAAACCGGGACGGCCATCGCCCCTCCACTTT	CASQKPGRPSPLHF	few	-	TRBJ1-6	TRBV19